The 20 T cell receptor beta chains below all came from one sample that was sequenced in a study of cytomegalovirus exposure and HLA in healthy donors. Primers: 60 Vbeta forward and 13 Jbeta reverse. Repertoires were generated with immunoSEQ multiplex PCR, while TCRdb's copy carries only in-frame clones and drops some. The data hold about 220,000 clones, with roughly 84% observed a single time. Sequenced input: PBMCs. Receptors were obtained from a boy aged 2 to 9 in good health and CMV-seronegative.

The chain carries TRBV30 and TRBJ2-1; 12 positions match TRBD2. Germline values: CDR1 GTSNPN, CDR2 SVGIG (reference sequence). The CDR3 is 18 amino acids. Unmatched junction bases numbered 11, after V lost 5 bases and J lost 0 bases. The CDR3 nucleotides read TGTGCCTGGTTGAAAATTAGGACTAGCGGGATCTCCTACAATGAGCAGTTCTTC. Translated, it gives CAWLKIRTSGISYNEQFF.

This clone was observed a single time. The rearrangement links TRBV5-1 to TRBJ2-3; no clear D gene. Germline CDR1 is SGHRS and CDR2 is YFSETQ. CDR3 length: 15 amino acids. The ends were cut back, 4 bases at V and 3 bases at J, with 15 bases in the middle. The CDR3 protein is CASSVHEGETDTQYF. As DNA, the CDR3 is TGCGCCAGCAGCGTGCACGAAGGAGAGACAGATACGCAGTATTTT.

This chain connects TRBV28 to TRBJ1-6, with 8 bases lining up with TRBD1. The CDR3 extends over 14 amino acids. The V gene's germline CDR1 is MDHEN and CDR2 SYDVKM. Germline trimming cut 8 bases from V and 9 bases from J; bases unmatched to any gene: 9. CDR3 loop: CASGPGQEASPLHF. CDR3 DNA: TGTGCCAGCGGGCCGGGACAGGAGGCTTCACCCCTCCACTTT. The full variable domain, with the rest looked up from reference TRBV28 and TRBJ1-6, is DVKVTQSSRYLVKRTGEKVFLECVQDMDHENMFWYRQDPGLGLRLIYFSYDVKMKEKGDIPEGYSVSREKKERFSLILESASTNQTSMYLCASGPGQEASPLHFGNGTRLTVT.

This sequence joins TRBV4-2 and TRBJ2-3; maybe TRBD2 (6 bases). CDR3 size: 16 residues. Germline CDR1 reads LGHNA; CDR2 reads YNFKEQ. V was clipped by 0 bases and J by 1 base, with 11 bases between them. The CDR3 here is CASSQDLGGRTDTQYF. In nucleotides, the CDR3 is TGTGCCAGCAGCCAAGATCTGGGGGGACGCACAGATACGCAGTATTTT.

The chain links TRBV11-2 to TRBJ2-5; 9 nucleotides align to TRBD1. Losses at the gene ends were 3 bases for V and 5 bases for J; bases not matched to a gene: 4. From germline, CDR1 is SGHAT and CDR2 FQNNGV. The CDR3 is 14 residues long. In DNA, the CDR3 is TGTGCCAGCAGCTTGGGACAGGGATGGGAGACCCAGTACTTC. Residues: CASSLGQGWETQYF.

The table lists this clone with a count of one. The rearrangement uses TRBV7-9 and TRBJ2-2, with TRBD1 matching 8 bases. The CDR3 has 14 amino acids. The junction had 1 base not matched to a gene; V was cut back by 1 base and J by 6 bases. CDR1 and CDR2 (germline): SEHNR, FQNEAQ (reference sequence). The CDR3 DNA is TGTGCCAGCAGCTTAGGGACAGGGTCCGGGGAGCTGTTTTTT. Translating gives CASSLGTGSGELFF. Filled out from reference TRBV7-9 and TRBJ2-2, the complete variable domain reads DTGVSQNPRHKITKRGQNVTFRCDPISEHNRLYWYRQTLGQGPEFLTYFQNEAQLEKSRLLSDRFSAERPKGSFSTLEIQRTEQGDSAMYLCASSLGTGSGELFFGEGSRLTVL.

The chain joins TRBV13 to TRBJ1-1; a weak D match, TRBD1 (5 bases). The germline gives CDR1 PRHDT, CDR2 FYEKMQ (reference sequence). Deletions cut 1 base from V and 1 base from J, with 10 bases between. There are 15 residues in the CDR3. The CDR3 nucleotides are TGTGCCAGCAGCTTAGAGCAGGGCGCGAACACTGAAGCTTTCTTT. Translation: CASSLEQGANTEAFF.

The genes are TRBV27 and TRBJ2-7; 12 bases map to TRBD2. Germline trimming cut 5 bases from V and 2 bases from J; bases unmatched to any gene: 7. The CDR3 consists of 16 residues. The germline CDR1 and CDR2 sequences are MNHEY and SMNVEV (reference sequence). The CDR3 region has the DNA TGTGCCAGCAGTACACTAGCGGGAGGAGGCGCCTACGAGCAGTACTTC. Translation: CASSTLAGGGAYEQYF.

The V call is TRBV4-1, the J call TRBJ2-1; D might be TRBD2 (6 bases). The germline V and J ends were trimmed by 0 bases and 6 bases, with 9 bases remaining between them. Germline V gene sequence: CDR1 MGHRA, CDR2 YSYEKL. The length of the CDR3 is 14 residues. This CDR3 is CASSQDFGGNEQFF. The CDR3 DNA sequence: TGCGCCAGCAGCCAAGATTTCGGGGGCAATGAGCAGTTCTTC.

The V call is TRBV29-1, the J call TRBJ1-4; D is unresolved. Germline V lookup: CDR1 SQVTM, CDR2 ANQGSEA. Trimming cost V 2 bases and J 14 bases, with 21 bases left between them. CDR3 length: 14 amino acids. CDR3 region: CSVEIWTLSSSLFF. DNA of the CDR3: TGCAGCGTTGAAATCTGGACTCTATCCTCCAGCCTGTTTTTT.

This clone was found once. The V and J genes are TRBV14 and TRBJ2-1; D is ambiguous. In germline, CDR1 is SGHDN, CDR2 FVKESK. The ends were cut back, 4 bases at V and 0 bases at J, with 10 bases in the middle. There are 15 residues in the CDR3. CDR3 bases: TGTGCCAGCAGCCTCTATGTGAGCTCCTACAATGAGCAGTTCTTC. Translation gives CASSLYVSSYNEQFF.

This clone was detected only a few times. V is TRBV7-9 and J is TRBJ2-3; 7 bases line up with TRBD2. CDR1 and CDR2 from the germline V gene are SEHNR and FQNEAQ (reference sequence). V lost 2 bases and J lost 3; bases outside the gene matches: 2. The CDR3 length is 14 residues. The CDR3 bases are TGTGCCAGCAGCTTAAGGACTAGGACAGATACGCAGTATTTT. It encodes CASSLRTRTDTQYF.

V gene TRBV25-1 combines with J gene TRBJ2-7, with D perhaps TRBD2 (6 bases). CDR1 is MGHDK, CDR2 SYGVNS, per germline. This CDR3 spans 15 amino acids. The V and J ends lost 2 bases and 3 bases respectively, with 14 bases between them. CDR3 region: CASSEKGGNVYEQYF. CDR3 DNA sequence: TGTGCCAGCAGTGAAAAAGGAGGGAACGTCTACGAGCAGTACTTC.

The chain employs TRBV27 and TRBJ1-4, with D unresolved. The CDR3 runs to 14 residues. Per germline, CDR1 MNHEY and CDR2 SMNVEV (reference sequence). Trimming stripped 5 bases from V and 7 bases from J, with 14 bases between. The CDR3 loop is CASSPRQAREKLFF. CDR3 coding DNA: TGTGCCAGCAGTCCCCGGCAGGCCCGTGAAAAACTGTTTTTT. The full variable domain, completed using reference TRBV27 and TRBJ1-4, is EAQVTQNPRYLITVTGKKLTVTCSQNMNHEYMSWYRQDPGLGLRQIYYSMNVEVTDKGDVPEGYKVSRKEKRNFPLILESPSPNQTSLYFCASSPRQAREKLFFGSGTQLSVL.

The rearrangement uses TRBV4-2 and TRBJ1-1; D perhaps matches TRBD1 (6 bases). V was cut by 4 bases and J by 5 bases, with 17 bases left in between. The CDR3 sequence is 15 residues long. Germline CDR1 LGHNA, CDR2 YNFKEQ. CDR3 residues: CASSPLGARGTEAFF. Written as DNA, the CDR3 is TGTGCCAGCAGCCCTCTGGGGGCTCGGGGAACTGAAGCTTTCTTT.

As for this clone: The same CDR3 is also encoded by other DNA sequences in this sample. This chain joins TRBV5-1 and TRBJ2-7, with 8 nucleotides matching TRBD2. V lost 0 bases, J lost 3 bases, and 5 bases stayed unmatched. The CDR3 runs 15 residues. Germline V CDR1 and CDR2: SGHRS, YFSETQ. The CDR3 protein is CASSLGLAGNYEQYF. The DNA of the CDR3 is TGCGCCAGCAGCTTGGGGTTAGCGGGGAACTACGAGCAGTACTTC.

The table lists this clone with a count of one. The V gene is TRBV27, the J gene TRBJ1-6; D is unresolved. Germline V gene data show CDR1 as MNHEY and CDR2 as SMNVEV (reference sequence). Trimming removed 6 bases from V and 0 bases from J, with 15 bases in between. The CDR3 covers 17 residues. The CDR3 region has the DNA TGTGCCAGCAGCGGGGTAGGCGTAAGCTCCTATAATTCACCCCTCCACTTT. This sequence encodes CASSGVGVSSYNSPLHF.

This chain links TRBV27 with TRBJ2-1; possible D gene TRBD1, 6 bases. Looked up from germline, CDR1 is MNHEY and CDR2 is SMNVEV (reference sequence). This CDR3 comprises 16 residues. Trimming cost V 6 bases and J 1 base, with 16 bases left between them. CDR3 region: CASSLGDTPSYNEQFF. The CDR3 coding sequence is TGTGCCAGCAGCCTGGGGGACACGCCTTCCTACAATGAGCAGTTCTTC.

This rearrangement joins TRBV28 to TRBJ1-5, with unresolved D. Germline CDR1 and CDR2: MDHEN and SYDVKM. Trimming pared 5 bases from V and 0 bases from J, leaving 8 bases between. The CDR3 length is 14 residues. CDR3 DNA sequence: TGTGCCAGCAGTCGCGTACTTAGCAATCAGCCCCAGCATTTT. This encodes CASSRVLSNQPQHF.

The V call is TRBV18, the J call TRBJ2-7; D gene unclear. CDR3 length: 13 residues. The V and J ends lost 5 bases and 3 bases respectively, with 11 bases between them. From germline, CDR1 is KGHSH and CDR2 LQKENI. CDR3 loop: CASSTDPGYEQYF. The CDR3 nucleotides read TGTGCCAGCTCAACTGATCCGGGCTACGAGCAGTACTTC.